This T cell receptor beta chain is from a study of T cell responses to AZD1222 COVID-19 vaccine. Findings and caveats of the study: Reportedly, close to half of spike-specific TCRs are directed against unmutated variant regions.

The germline V gene encodes CDR1 SGHTA and CDR2 FQGNSA. CDR3 length: 16 amino acids. The junction had 6 bases not matched to a gene; V was cut back by 2 bases and J by 7 bases. This table comes from immunoSEQ multiplex PCR, and its TCRdb copy is limited to in-frame clones, with some not included. This repertoire shows approximately 120,000 clones, roughly nine tenths found once; its top ten account for approximately 7.6%. This clone has a single count. Its matching antigen is unknown. The TCR originated in an adult in good health. This sequence joins TRBV7-2 and TRBJ2-1; 12 positions match TRBD2. The sequences come from peripheral blood, collected on day 0 of AZD1222 vaccination. The DNA of the CDR3 is TGTGCCAGCAGCTTACAGACTAGCGGGAGATGGAATGAGCAGTTCTTC. Translation: CASSLQTSGRWNEQFF.